This T cell receptor (beta chain) appears in the sequencing data of a study of T cell repertoires in cytomegalovirus infection. TCRdb itself ran the reads through MiXCR, one entry per CDR3 protein. The repertoire consists of 210,000 or so distinct CDR3 sequences, with approximately 6.7% occurring once and the leading ten covering 5.5% to 8%. This CDR3 contains 13 residues. In germline, CDR1 is SNHLY, CDR2 FYNNEI. Trimming pared 8 bases from V and 6 bases from J, leaving 14 bases between. This clonotype was picked up many times. This chain connects TRBV2 to TRBJ2-4; D might be TRBD2 (5 bases). This TCR was recovered from a human donor in good health (CMV status not recorded). Some clones in this sample may be carry-over from other donors' samples. The sequenced sample consisted of PBMCs. As DNA, the CDR3 is TGTGCCAGCTGTAACCACGAGGGAAACATTCAGTACTTC. It encodes CASCNHEGNIQYF.